The clone carrying this TCR beta chain was seen a single time. TCRdb called the 5' RACE reads again in MiXCR, with one record for every CDR3 protein. The sample has over 80,000 distinct CDR3 sequences, 14% seen once. The sample is drawn from a study of early T cells in non-severe SARS-CoV-2 infection. Germline CDR1 and CDR2: SGHRS and YFSETQ. V dropped 0 bases and J dropped 3 bases, with 7 bases sitting between them. The CDR3 is made up of 13 amino acids. This clonotype was sampled from an adult who was a healthcare worker with PCR-confirmed SARS-CoV-2 infection or an uninfected control (not recorded which). The chain has TRBV5-1 and TRBJ2-7, with D perhaps TRBD1 (5 bases). The source material was whole blood. This chain's CDR3 is CASSLEGHYEQYF. The CDR3, as DNA: TGCGCCAGCAGCTTGGAAGGACACTACGAGCAGTACTTC.